This paragraph covers one T cell receptor beta chain sequence. Antigen: not known. This record belongs to a study of regulatory T cells in long-lasting Graves disease. Whole-study results and caveats: Since the sample size was small, accuracy may have been reduced. Persistent Graves' patients showed less TCR diversity than newly diagnosed ones.

Libraries of TCR beta came from iRepertoire HTBI primers plus Arm-PCR of CDR3 regions. One entry per CDR3 protein results from TCRdb running MiXCR on the multiplex PCR reads. This sample carries about 470,000 distinct CDR3 sequences, roughly 21% of them seen once, and the ten largest clones take around 7%. The time point is: persistent/refractory GD, antithyroid drugs over 5 years with positive TRAb. With RNA extracted from PBMCs as input, the TCR library was made. Graves' disease diagnoses followed American Thyroid Association guidelines. Germline V gene sequence: CDR1 MNHEY, CDR2 SMNVEV (reference sequence). Losses at the gene ends were 5 bases for V and 1 base for J; bases not matched to a gene: 4. This CDR3 is 15 amino acids long.

The sample consisted of peripheral blood mononuclear cells (PBMCs), taken when the disease was refractory, from a patient treated with antithyroid drugs. This rearrangement joins TRBV27 to TRBJ2-5; the match to TRBD2 covers 10 bases. The source is a female donor with Graves disease. The CDR3 protein is CASSRTSGTQETQYF. CDR3 sequence (DNA): TGTGCCAGCAGTCGTACTAGCGGGACCCAAGAGACCCAGTACTTC.